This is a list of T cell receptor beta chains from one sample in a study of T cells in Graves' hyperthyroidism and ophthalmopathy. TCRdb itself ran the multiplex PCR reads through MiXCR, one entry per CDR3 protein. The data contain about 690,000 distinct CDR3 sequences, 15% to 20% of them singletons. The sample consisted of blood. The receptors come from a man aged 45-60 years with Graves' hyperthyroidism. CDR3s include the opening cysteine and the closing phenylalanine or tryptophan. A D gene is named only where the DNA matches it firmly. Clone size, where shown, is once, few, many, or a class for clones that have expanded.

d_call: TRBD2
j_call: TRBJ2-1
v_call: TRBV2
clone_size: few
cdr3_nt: TGTGCCAGAGGGAGCGGGAGAGCATCCTACAATGAGCAGTTCTTC
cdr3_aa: CARGSGRASYNEQFF

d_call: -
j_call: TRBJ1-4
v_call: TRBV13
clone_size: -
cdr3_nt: TGTGCCAGCAGCTTTTCGACAGAATATAATGAAAAACTGTTTTTT
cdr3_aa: CASSFSTEYNEKLFF

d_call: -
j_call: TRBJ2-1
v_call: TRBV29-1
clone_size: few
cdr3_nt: TGCAGCGGGTCCGCAGGGAGCTCCTACAATGAGCAGTTCTTC
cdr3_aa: CSGSAGSSYNEQFF

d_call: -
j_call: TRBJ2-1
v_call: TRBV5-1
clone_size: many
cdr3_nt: TGCGCCAGCAACGAACCAGGGGAATGGAATGAGCAGTTCTTC
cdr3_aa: CASNEPGEWNEQFF

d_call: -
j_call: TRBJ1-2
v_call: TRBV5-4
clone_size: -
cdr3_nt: TGTGCCAGCAGGGGGGGTTTCTATGGCTACACCTTC
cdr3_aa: CASRGGFYGYTF

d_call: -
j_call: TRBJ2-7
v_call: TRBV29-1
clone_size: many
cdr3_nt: TGCAGCGGCCTCGACAGGACATCCTACGAGCAGTACTTC
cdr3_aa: CSGLDRTSYEQYF

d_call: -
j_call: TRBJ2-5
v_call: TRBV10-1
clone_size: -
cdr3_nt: TGCGCCAGCAGTGGACGGCACCAAGAGACCCAGTACTTC
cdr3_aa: CASSGRHQETQYF

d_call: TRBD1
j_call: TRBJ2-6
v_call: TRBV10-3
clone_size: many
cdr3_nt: TGTGCCATCAGCACGACCTCCGGGACAGGGTACTCTGGGGCCAACGTCCTGACTTTC
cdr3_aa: CAISTTSGTGYSGANVLTF

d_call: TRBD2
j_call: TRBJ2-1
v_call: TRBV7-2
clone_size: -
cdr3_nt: TGTGCCAGCAGCCCTACTAGCGGGAGAGTGTATGAGCAGTTCTTC
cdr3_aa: CASSPTSGRVYEQFF

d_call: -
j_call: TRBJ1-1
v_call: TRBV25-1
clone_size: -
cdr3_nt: TGTGCCAGCAGTGATTCGGGCCGGAAGGTGAACACTGAAGCTTTCTTT
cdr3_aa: CASSDSGRKVNTEAFF

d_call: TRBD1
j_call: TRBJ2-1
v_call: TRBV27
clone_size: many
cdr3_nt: TGTGCCAGCAGTTCCCCTAAATCAGGGGGAGTACTGTACAATGAGCAGTTCTTC
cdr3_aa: CASSSPKSGGVLYNEQFF

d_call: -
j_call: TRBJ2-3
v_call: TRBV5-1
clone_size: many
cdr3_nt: TGTGCCAGCAGCCTCGGACTAGATACGCAGTATTTT
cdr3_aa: CASSLGLDTQYF

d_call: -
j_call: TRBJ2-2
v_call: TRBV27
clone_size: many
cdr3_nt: TGTGCCAGCAGTATCGGAGTTGGAACCGGGGAGCTGTTTTTT
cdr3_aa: CASSIGVGTGELFF

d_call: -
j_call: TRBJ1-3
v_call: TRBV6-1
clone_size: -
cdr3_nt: TGTGCCAGCAGTGAAAGGGGATTCGGAAACACCATATATTTT
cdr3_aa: CASSERGFGNTIYF

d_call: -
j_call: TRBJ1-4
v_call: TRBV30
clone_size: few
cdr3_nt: TGTGCCTGGAGTGACACGGCTAATGAAAAACTGTTTTTT
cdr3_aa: CAWSDTANEKLFF

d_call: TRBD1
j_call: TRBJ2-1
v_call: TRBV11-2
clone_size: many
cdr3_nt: TGTGCCAGCAGCGGGTACAGGGGGCAATCCTACAATGAGCAGTTCTTC
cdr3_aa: CASSGYRGQSYNEQFF

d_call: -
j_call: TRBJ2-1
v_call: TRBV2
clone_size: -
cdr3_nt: TGTGCCAGCAGTGAATATTTGCCGACTCTGAGCTCCTACAATGAGCAGTTCTTC
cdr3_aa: CASSEYLPTLSSYNEQFF

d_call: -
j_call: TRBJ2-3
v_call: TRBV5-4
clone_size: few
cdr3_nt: TGTGCCAGCAGCTTGATAGGCCTGGCTCCGAAAACAGATACGCAGTATTTT
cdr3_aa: CASSLIGLAPKTDTQYF

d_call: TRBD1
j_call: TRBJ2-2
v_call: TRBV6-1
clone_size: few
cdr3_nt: TGTGCCAGCACCACCGGGACAGGGATAACCGGGGAGCTGTTTTTT
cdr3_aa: CASTTGTGITGELFF

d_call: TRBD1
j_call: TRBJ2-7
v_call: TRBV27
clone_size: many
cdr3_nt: TGTGCCAGCAGTTTAAGGGTGGACAGGGCCTCCTACGAGCAGTACTTC
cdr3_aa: CASSLRVDRASYEQYF

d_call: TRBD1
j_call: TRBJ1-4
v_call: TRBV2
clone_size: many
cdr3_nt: TGTGCCAGCGGGACAGGGTTTAATGAAAAACTGTTTTTT
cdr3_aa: CASGTGFNEKLFF

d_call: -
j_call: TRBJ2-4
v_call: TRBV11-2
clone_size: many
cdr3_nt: TGTGCCAGCAGCCTATACGAGACCAAAAACATTCAGTACTTC
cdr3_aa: CASSLYETKNIQYF